These 30 T cell receptor beta chains originate from one sample sequenced in a study. Each CDR3 protein is one row after TCRdb ran MiXCR on the 5' RACE reads. The data show approximately 41,000 distinct CDR3 sequences, with just under 30% seen just once and about 3.7% held by the top ten. The specimen sequenced was memory CD4+ T cells sorted from a lymph node. The subset is: memory CD4+ T cells, CD4+CD45RO+CD25-. These receptors all stem from a female donor with breast cancer.

The rearrangement joins TRBV28 to TRBJ1-1; D gene uncertain. This CDR3 is 11 amino acids long. Germline lookup yields CDR1 MDHEN and CDR2 SYDVKM. Trimming cost V 9 bases and J 0 bases, with 5 bases left between them. CDR3 sequence (DNA): TGTGCCAGGGAATTGAACACTGAAGCTTTCTTT. It yields the protein CARELNTEAFF.

The chain has TRBV12-3 or TRBV12-4 and TRBJ1-1; TRBD1 matches 8 bases. J was trimmed by 7 bases and V by 6 bases; bases with no gene match: 13. The CDR3 length is 15 residues. This CDR3 is CASSPRPRGLVEAFF. The CDR3 region has the DNA TGTGCCAGCAGCCCTAGACCCAGGGGGCTGGTTGAAGCTTTCTTT.

Only a few counts were recorded for this clonotype. V is TRBV12-3 or TRBV12-4 and J is TRBJ2-4, with 7 bases fitting TRBD1. This CDR3 contains 14 residues. V dropped 6 bases and J dropped 1; count of bases not matched to a gene: 3. CDR3 nucleotides: TGTGCCAGCAGCGTCAGGGGGGCCAAAAACATTCAGTACTTC. This gives the protein CASSVRGAKNIQYF.

The rearrangement joins TRBV7-3 to TRBJ2-1; a possible D gene is TRBD1 (6 bases). Germline CDR1 reads SGHTA; CDR2 reads FQGTGA. V was trimmed by 4 bases and J by 10 bases, leaving 11 bases between them. The CDR3 totals 12 residues. The CDR3 sequence is CASSSSRGEQFF. Here the CDR3 DNA reads TGTGCCAGCAGCTCTTCCAGGGGCGAGCAGTTCTTC.

This clonotype was seen more than once but under ten times. The gene calls are TRBV4-1 and TRBJ1-1; D not certain. V dropped 0 bases and J dropped 1 base, with 12 bases sitting between them. The germline gives CDR1 MGHRA, CDR2 YSYEKL. This CDR3 is built from 16 residues. CDR3 bases: TGCGCCAGCAGCCAAGAGTTTTCGTATAGGAACACTGAAGCTTTCTTT. Translated, it gives CASSQEFSYRNTEAFF.

A few counts support this clonotype. CDR3 region: CASSPRTSGMNTDTQYF. The CDR3 nucleotides are TGCGCCAGCAGCCCGAGGACTAGCGGGATGAACACAGATACGCAGTATTTT. This sequence joins TRBV4-1 and TRBJ2-3; TRBD2 matches 12 bases. This CDR3 contains 17 residues. The V gene's germline CDR1 is MGHRA and CDR2 YSYEKL. V lost 4 bases and J lost 2; bases outside the gene matches: 7.

J is TRBJ2-7 and V is TRBV4-1, with D hard to call. Germline values: CDR1 MGHRA, CDR2 YSYEKL. The V end lost 1 base, the J end lost 6 bases, and 7 bases lay between the germline ends. This CDR3 region has 12 residues. This CDR3 reads CASSQGQVEQYF. The CDR3 nucleotides are TGCGCCAGCAGCCAAGGTCAGGTCGAGCAGTACTTC.

This clonotype was seen more than once but under ten times. The chain links TRBV18 to TRBJ2-3; D unresolved. The CDR3 is made up of 13 amino acids. V was cut by 3 bases and J by 3 bases, with 7 bases left in between. Germline V gene data show CDR1 as KGHSH and CDR2 as LQKENI. CDR3 in DNA: TGTGCCAGCTCACCGGCCGCTACAGATACGCAGTATTTT. Translating gives CASSPAATDTQYF. The complete variable domain, with remaining parts taken from reference TRBV18 and TRBJ2-3, reads NAGVMQNPRHLVRRRGQEARLRCSPMKGHSHVYWYRQLPEEGLKFMVYLQKENIIDESGMPKERFSAEFPKEGPSILRIQQVVRGDSAAYFCASSPAATDTQYFGPGTRLTVL.

The V call is TRBV4-1, the J call TRBJ2-3; TRBD2 matches 8 bases. After removal of 0 bases from V and 14 bases from J, the junction contained 7 bases not matched to a gene. CDR1 is MGHRA and CDR2 is YSYEKL in the germline V gene. The CDR3 sequence is 13 residues long. The CDR3: CASSQEWGTSRYF. CDR3 nucleotide sequence: TGCGCCAGCAGCCAAGAGTGGGGGACTAGTCGGTATTTT.

The gene calls are TRBV28 and TRBJ2-3; D possibly corresponds to TRBD2 (6 bases). The CDR3 length is 16 residues. The germline V and J ends were trimmed by 3 bases and 0 bases, with 13 bases remaining between them. From germline, CDR1 is MDHEN and CDR2 SYDVKM. CDR3 DNA sequence: TGTGCCAGCAGTTTCTGGGGGGACTCTAGCACAGATACGCAGTATTTT. It specifies CASSFWGDSSTDTQYF.

The rearrangement uses TRBV27 and TRBJ2-7; a weak D match, TRBD1 (6 bases). Trimming stripped 3 bases from V and 7 bases from J, with 22 bases between. Germline-derived CDR1 and CDR2 are MNHEY and SMNVEV (reference sequence). CDR3 length equals 16 residues. DNA of the CDR3: TGTGCCAGCAGTTTCAGGGTGGACAGTTACTACGAGGAGCAGTACTTC. It encodes CASSFRVDSYYEEQYF.

This clonotype was detected only a few times. The V gene is TRBV7-6, the J gene TRBJ2-2; tentative D call: TRBD1 (6 bases). The CDR3 spans 16 residues. Germline V CDR1 and CDR2: SGHVS, FNYEAQ. The V and J ends lost 5 bases and 2 bases respectively, with 15 bases between them. In DNA form, the CDR3 reads TGTGCCAGCAGCCCGCCCGGACAGAGAAACACCGGGGAGCTGTTTTTT. Encoded protein: CASSPPGQRNTGELFF.

In this sample, this clonotype turned up a few times. The rearrangement uses TRBV28 and TRBJ2-3, with D maybe TRBD2 (5 bases). The CDR3 has 14 amino acids. Trimming stripped 8 bases from V and 5 bases from J, with 17 bases between. Germline CDR1 MDHEN, CDR2 SYDVKM. CDR3 amino acids: CASSGARRIDTQYF. DNA for the CDR3: TGTGCCAGCTCAGGAGCACGGAGGATAGATACGCAGTATTTT.

This clonotype turned up a few times. The chain is built from TRBV10-3 and TRBJ2-4, with D possibly matching TRBD2 (6 bases). CDR1 is ENHRY and CDR2 is SYGVKD in the germline V gene. V lost 4 bases and J lost 0, with 13 bases in between. This CDR3 is 16 amino acids long. The CDR3 nucleotides read TGTGCCATCAGTGTCGGAGGGGCCGGAGCCAAAAACATTCAGTACTTC. It is translated as CAISVGGAGAKNIQYF.

This clonotype showed up just once. V is TRBV29-1 and J is TRBJ1-5; maybe TRBD1 (5 bases). This CDR3 contains 13 residues. Germline-derived CDR1 and CDR2 are SQVTM and ANQGSEA. V was clipped by 6 bases and J by 1 base, with 10 bases between them. The CDR3 bases are TGCAGCGTCAGAGGGGCGAGCAATCAGCCCCAGCATTTT. Amino acids: CSVRGASNQPQHF.

The V call is TRBV6-1, the J call TRBJ1-5, with D unresolved. Deletions cut 5 bases from V and 2 bases from J, with 13 bases between. Per germline, CDR1 MNHNS and CDR2 SASEGT. The CDR3 extends over 15 amino acids. CDR3 region: CASSLWSSGNQPQHF. CDR3 nucleotides: TGTGCCAGCAGTTTGTGGAGTTCTGGCAATCAGCCCCAGCATTTT.

Turning to this clonotype: The junction differs from germline at one of its ends, possibly a read error. This chain links TRBV5-1 with TRBJ2-3, with D possibly matching TRBD1 (6 bases). The CDR3 loop spans 15 amino acids. The V gene's germline CDR1 is SGHRS and CDR2 YFSETQ. CDR3 in DNA: TGCGCCAGCAGCTTGGTCGGCAGGGTGACAGGTACGCAGTATTTT. Translated: CASSLVGRVTGTQYF. Full variable domain (outside the CDR3, taken from reference TRBV5-1 and TRBJ2-3): KAGVTQTPRYLIKTRGQQVTLSCSPISGHRSVSWYQQTPGQGLQFLFEYFSETQRNKGNFPGRFSGRQFSNSRSEMNVSTLELGDSALYLCASSLVGRVTGTQYFGPGTRLTVL.

In the case of this clonotype: The conserved final phenylalanine or tryptophan is absent from the CDR3, which likely points to a read error. V is TRBV6-2 or TRBV6-3 and J is TRBJ2-7; 10 bases line up with TRBD2. V was clipped by 4 bases and J by 0 bases; unmatched bases: 12. This CDR3 spans 18 amino acids. From germline, CDR1 is MNHEY and CDR2 SVGEGT. CDR3 sequence reads: CASSLGIAGGPSSYEQYI. The CDR3 nucleotides are TGTGCCAGCAGTTTAGGTATAGCGGGGGGTCCTAGCTCCTACGAGCAGTACATC.

This chain uses TRBV30 with TRBJ1-5; 12 bases align to TRBD1. Germline trimming cut 8 bases from V and 6 bases from J; bases unmatched to any gene: 5. This CDR3 comprises 13 residues. Germline-derived CDR1 and CDR2 are GTSNPN and SVGIG (reference sequence). DNA of the CDR3: TGTGCCGGGGGACAGGGGGCTAGTCAGCCCCAGCATTTT. It is translated as CAGGQGASQPQHF.

The chain joins TRBV7-9 to TRBJ1-5; no clear D gene. The CDR3 covers 12 residues. Trimming left V 1 base short and J 6 bases short, with 4 bases between. Germline lookup yields CDR1 SEHNR and CDR2 FQNEAQ (reference sequence). The CDR3, as DNA: TGTGCCAGCAGCTTAGGGGCTCAGCCCCAGCATTTT. Its translation: CASSLGAQPQHF.

The chain couples TRBV4-1 to TRBJ1-5, with a tentative D call TRBD1 (5 bases). Germline CDR1 reads MGHRA; CDR2 reads YSYEKL. Trimming took off 6 bases at V and 1 base at J, with 13 bases between the two ends. The CDR3 has 15 amino acids. As DNA, the CDR3 is TGCGCCAGCAGATCCAGAGAGGGGAGCAATCAGCCCCAGCATTTT. It codes for CASRSREGSNQPQHF.

This clonotype was counted a single time. A much larger clone lies one base from this, so it may be a read error. The chain joins TRBV28 to TRBJ2-5, with D tentatively TRBD1 (6 bases). Germline V CDR1 and CDR2: MDHEN, SYDVKM. The length of the CDR3 is 14 residues. The CDR3 nucleotides read TGTACCAGCAGTTCACAGGGTACCCAAGAGACCCAGTACTTC. Its protein product is CTSSSQGTQETQYF.

This clonotype was counted between two and nine times. The rearrangement links TRBV29-1 to TRBJ1-5; the D is unclear. The CDR3 spans 12 residues. The V end lost 4 bases, the J end lost 5 bases, and 9 bases lay between the germline ends. Germline V gives CDR1 SQVTM, CDR2 ANQGSEA. CDR3 sequence reads: CSVAQGDQPQHF. The CDR3 DNA sequence: TGCAGCGTTGCCCAAGGAGATCAGCCCCAGCATTTT. Supplemented by reference TRBV29-1 and TRBJ1-5, the full variable domain reads SAVISQKPSRDICQRGTSLTIQCQVDSQVTMMFWYRQQPGQSLTLIATANQGSEATYESGFVIDKFPISRPNLTFSTLTVSNMSPEDSSIYLCSVAQGDQPQHFGDGTRLSIL.

The genes are TRBV30 and TRBJ2-2, with TRBD1 identical over 9 bases. Germline CDR1 and CDR2: GTSNPN and SVGIG (reference sequence). The CDR3 loop spans 17 amino acids. V shed 2 bases, J shed 0 bases, and the junction held 7 bases outside the gene matches. The chain's CDR3 is CAWSPGDRVSNTGELFF. Here the CDR3 DNA reads TGTGCCTGGAGTCCGGGGGACAGGGTTTCGAACACCGGGGAGCTGTTTTTT.

J is TRBJ2-7 and V is TRBV7-9; the match to TRBD2 covers 7 bases. The CDR3 contains 17 residues. V trimming: 4 bases; J trimming: 3 bases; junction bases outside the gene matches: 15. CDR1 is SEHNR, CDR2 FQNEAQ, per germline (reference sequence). The CDR3 protein is CASSSQIRAGEGYEQYF. CDR3 bases: TGTGCCAGCAGCTCCCAAATTCGGGCGGGAGAAGGCTACGAGCAGTACTTC. Variable domain in full (rest from reference TRBV7-9 and TRBJ2-7): DTGVSQNPRHKITKRGQNVTFRCDPISEHNRLYWYRQTLGQGPEFLTYFQNEAQLEKSRLLSDRFSAERPKGSFSTLEIQRTEQGDSAMYLCASSSQIRAGEGYEQYFGPGTRLTVT.

In this sample, this clonotype turned up a few times. The gene calls are TRBV6-5 and TRBJ2-5; 8 bases line up with TRBD2. After removal of 3 bases from V and 9 bases from J, the junction contained 0 bases not matched to a gene. Germline assignment: CDR1 MNHEY and CDR2 SVGAGI. The CDR3 consists of 11 residues. CDR3: CASSYSGAQYF. For the CDR3, the DNA is TGTGCCAGCAGTTATAGCGGGGCCCAGTACTTC.

This clonotype was detected once. The junction departs from germline at one end; a sequencing error may be responsible. The CDR3 nucleotides are TGTGCCAGCAGCTTAGACCAAGGGGTCTATGACTACACCTTC. Its protein is CASSLDQGVYDYTF. The chain is built from TRBV7-9 and TRBJ1-2, with a weak D call TRBD1 (5 bases). Per the germline V gene, CDR1 is SEHNR and CDR2 is FQNEAQ (reference sequence). CDR3 length equals 14 residues.

This clonotype was counted only a few times. The rearrangement links TRBV6-1 to TRBJ1-4; a weak D match, TRBD1 (5 bases). Germline V lookup: CDR1 MNHNS, CDR2 SASEGT. The CDR3 has 14 residues. V shed 1 base and J shed 7 bases, with 10 bases lying between them. CDR3 nucleotide sequence: TGTGCCAGCAGTGAAGGCAGGGCCGGTGAAAAACTGTTTTTT. This sequence encodes CASSEGRAGEKLFF.

The gene calls are TRBV29-1 and TRBJ1-1; D is unclear. Germline V gene data show CDR1 as SQVTM and CDR2 as ANQGSEA. V lost 5 bases and J 9 bases, leaving 16 bases between the germline ends. The CDR3 spans 12 residues. Written as DNA, the CDR3 is TGCAGCGTTCCCCAGGCCCTGGATAAAGCTTTCTTT. Translation gives CSVPQALDKAFF.

This clonotype was picked up a small number of times. The chain has TRBV7-2 and TRBJ2-1, with D hard to call. Germline V gene data show CDR1 as SGHTA and CDR2 as FQGNSA. This CDR3 region has 15 residues. Trimming pared 2 bases from V and 8 bases from J, leaving 16 bases between. As DNA, the CDR3 is TGTGCCAGCAGCTTATCCCCAGGCCAGAGAGATGAGCAGTTCTTC. Translation: CASSLSPGQRDEQFF.